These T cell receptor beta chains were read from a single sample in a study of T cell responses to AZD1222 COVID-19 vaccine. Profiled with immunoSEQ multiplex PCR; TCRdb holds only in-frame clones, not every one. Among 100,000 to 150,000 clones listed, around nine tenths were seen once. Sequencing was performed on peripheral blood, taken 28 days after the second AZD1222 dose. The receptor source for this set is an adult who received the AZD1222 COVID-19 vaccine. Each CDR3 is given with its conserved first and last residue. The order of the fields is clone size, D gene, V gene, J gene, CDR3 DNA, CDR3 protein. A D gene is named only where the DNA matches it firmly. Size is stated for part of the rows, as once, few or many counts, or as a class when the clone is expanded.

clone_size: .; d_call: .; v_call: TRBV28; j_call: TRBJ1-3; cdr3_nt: TGTGCCAGCAGTTTCCAGGGGAGCGGAAACACCATATATTTT; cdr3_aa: CASSFQGSGNTIYF
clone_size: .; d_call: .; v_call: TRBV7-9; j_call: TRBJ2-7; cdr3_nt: TGTGCCAGCAGCCCAGCCCTCGGGAGAACCACGAGGTACGAGCAGTACTTC; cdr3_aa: CASSPALGRTTRYEQYF
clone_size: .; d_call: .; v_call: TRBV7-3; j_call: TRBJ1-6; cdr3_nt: TGTGCCAGCAGCTTAAGGGCGCAGGGGTTGTCACCCCTCCACTTT; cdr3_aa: CASSLRAQGLSPLHF
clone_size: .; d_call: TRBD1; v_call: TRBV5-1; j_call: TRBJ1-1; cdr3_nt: TGCGCCAGCAGCTTGAGGACAGGGGGCCCGGCCACTGAAGCTTTCTTT; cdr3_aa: CASSLRTGGPATEAFF
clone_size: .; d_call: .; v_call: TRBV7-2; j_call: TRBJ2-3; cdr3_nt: TGTGCCAGCACCCAGGTGGTCGGCACAGATACGCAGTATTTT; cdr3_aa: CASTQVVGTDTQYF
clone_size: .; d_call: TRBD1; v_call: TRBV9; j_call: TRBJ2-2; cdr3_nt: TGTGCCAGCAGCGTAGAACAGGGGGCGATCGGGGAGCTGTTTTTT; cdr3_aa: CASSVEQGAIGELFF
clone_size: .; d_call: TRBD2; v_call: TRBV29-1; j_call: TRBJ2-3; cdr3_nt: TGCAGCGGGCTAGCGGGAGGGCCAGTTACAGATACGCAGTATTTT; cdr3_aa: CSGLAGGPVTDTQYF
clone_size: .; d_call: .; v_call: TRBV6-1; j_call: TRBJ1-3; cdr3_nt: TGTGCCAGCAGTGAAGCACGAGGGGACTCTGGAAACACCATATATTTT; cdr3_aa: CASSEARGDSGNTIYF
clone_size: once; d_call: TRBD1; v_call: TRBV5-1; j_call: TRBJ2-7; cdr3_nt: TGCGCCAGCAGCTTGGTGGGTAGACAGGGGACCTACGAGCAGTACTTC; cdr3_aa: CASSLVGRQGTYEQYF
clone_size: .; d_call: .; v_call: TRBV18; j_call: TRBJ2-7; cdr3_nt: TGTGCCAGCTCACCATTAGACACTACCTACGAGCAGTACTTC; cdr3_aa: CASSPLDTTYEQYF
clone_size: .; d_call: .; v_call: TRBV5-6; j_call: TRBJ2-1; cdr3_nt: TGTGCCAGCAGCTTGGTGTCTAGGGGAACCTACAATGAGCAGTTCTTC; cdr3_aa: CASSLVSRGTYNEQFF
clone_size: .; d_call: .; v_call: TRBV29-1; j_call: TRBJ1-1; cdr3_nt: TGCAGCGCATACCTACAGGCGTGGAACACTGAAGCTTTCTTT; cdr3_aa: CSAYLQAWNTEAFF
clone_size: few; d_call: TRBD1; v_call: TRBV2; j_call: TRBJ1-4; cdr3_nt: TGTGCCAGCAGTGAAGTATGGACAGGGGGTGAAAAACTGTTTTTT; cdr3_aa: CASSEVWTGGEKLFF
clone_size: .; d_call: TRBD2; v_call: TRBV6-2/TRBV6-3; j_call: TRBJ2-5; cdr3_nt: TGTGCCAGCAGCACACTAGCGGGAGGGGAGGAGACCCAGTACTTC; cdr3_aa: CASSTLAGGEETQYF
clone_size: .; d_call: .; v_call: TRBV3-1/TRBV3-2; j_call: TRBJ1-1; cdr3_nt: TGTGCCAGCAGCCAAGGCAGGGTAGTGAACACTGAAGCTTTCTTT; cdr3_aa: CASSQGRVVNTEAFF
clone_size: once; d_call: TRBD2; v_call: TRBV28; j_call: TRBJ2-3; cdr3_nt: TGTGCCAGCAGTGAGCGGGAGACGTCAGATACGCAGTATTTT; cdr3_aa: CASSERETSDTQYF
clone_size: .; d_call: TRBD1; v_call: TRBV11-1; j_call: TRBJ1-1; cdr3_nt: TGTGCCAGCAGCGGCCCCCGGGACAGCGAGAACACTGAAGCTTTCTTT; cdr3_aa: CASSGPRDSENTEAFF
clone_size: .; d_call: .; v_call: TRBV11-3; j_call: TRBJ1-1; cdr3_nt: TGTGCCAGCAGCCTCGACAGGAATCTAAAGAACACTGAAGCTTTCTTT; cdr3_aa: CASSLDRNLKNTEAFF
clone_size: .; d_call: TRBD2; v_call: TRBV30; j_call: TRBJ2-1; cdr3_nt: TGTGCTCAAAAAACTCCGGGACTAGCGGGAGTAGGGGAGCAGTTCTTC; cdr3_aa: CAQKTPGLAGVGEQFF
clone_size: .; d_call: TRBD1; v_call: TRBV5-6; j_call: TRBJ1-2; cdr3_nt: TGTGCCAGCAGCTTGGGGACAGGTTCCTATGGCTACACCTTC; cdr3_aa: CASSLGTGSYGYTF
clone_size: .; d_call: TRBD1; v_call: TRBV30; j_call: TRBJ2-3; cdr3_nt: TGTGCCTGGAGCACACAGGGGGGTACAGATACGCAGTATTTT; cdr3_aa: CAWSTQGGTDTQYF
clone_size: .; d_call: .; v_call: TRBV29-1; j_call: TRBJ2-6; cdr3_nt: TGCAGCGTTGAAGCGGGGTCTGGGGCCAACGTCCTGACTTTC; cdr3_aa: CSVEAGSGANVLTF
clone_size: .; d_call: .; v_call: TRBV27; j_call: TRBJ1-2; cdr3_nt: TGTGCCAGCAGCTACCAAGGAGACTATGGCTACACCTTC; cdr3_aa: CASSYQGDYGYTF
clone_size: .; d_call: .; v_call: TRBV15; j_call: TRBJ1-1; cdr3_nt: TGTGCCACCAGCAGAGGAAGACTCCGAGGGACTGAAGCTTTCTTT; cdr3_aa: CATSRGRLRGTEAFF
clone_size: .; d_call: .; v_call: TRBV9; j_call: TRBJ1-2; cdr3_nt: TGTGCCAGCAGCAATGGGGAAGGGTATGGCTACACCTTC; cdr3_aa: CASSNGEGYGYTF
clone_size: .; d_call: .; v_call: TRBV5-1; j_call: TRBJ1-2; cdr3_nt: TGCGCCAGCAGCTTGGACGCGACAGGAAATAAAATTAACTATGGCTACACCTTC; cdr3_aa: CASSLDATGNKINYGYTF
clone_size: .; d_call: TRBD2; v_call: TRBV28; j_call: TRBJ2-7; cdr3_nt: TGTGCCAGCAGTTTGGGCGGGAGTACGCTCTACGAGCAGTACTTC; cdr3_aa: CASSLGGSTLYEQYF
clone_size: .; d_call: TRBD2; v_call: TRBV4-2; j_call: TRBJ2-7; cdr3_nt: TGTGCCAGCAGCCCTCCTGGGACTAGCTCCCACGAGCAGTACTTC; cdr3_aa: CASSPPGTSSHEQYF